This T cell receptor (beta chain) was recorded in a study of graft-versus-host responses after intestinal transplantation. Study at large: Multivisceral, liver-intestinal, or isolated intestinal transplants were given to recipients.

Some clones are missing from TCRdb's copy, which holds only in-frame ones; the method was immunoSEQ multiplex PCR. This table holds just under 55,000 clones, under 95% found once. This CDR3 has 14 residues. Germline CDR1 reads MGHRA; CDR2 reads YSYEKL. The ends were cut back, 0 bases at V and 4 bases at J, with 9 bases in the middle. Sequencing used PBMCs, obtained around 95 weeks after intestinal transplant. The chain is built from TRBV4-1 and TRBJ1-2, with D maybe TRBD1 (5 bases). The sequence was collected from a human patient who received an intestinal transplant, so some T cells may come from the graft donor. The CDR3: CASSQDPDSYGYTF. CDR3 nucleotide sequence: TGCGCCAGCAGCCAAGATCCCGACAGCTATGGCTACACCTTC.